This TCR beta chain originates from a study of CD8 T cells in Susac syndrome (dated by TCRdb to about 2019). Context from the whole study: Repertoire sequencing was used to test whether CD8+ T cell activation and differentiation in Susac syndrome was antigen driven. The study compared CD8+ T cell repertoire clonality among 11 to 12 healthy donors, around 14 Susac syndrome patients and roughly 15 multiple sclerosis patients. Overall study results and their limits: The number of individuals in the TCR sequencing and HLA analysis was recognized as being relatively small.

Taken from cysteine to phenylalanine, the CDR3 has 15 residues. This entry keeps only the CDR3 DNA: 45 bases, framed from base 1. Reading the germline V gene gives CDR1 MNHEY and CDR2 SVGAGI. From V the trimming removes 8 bases and from J it removes 8 bases, while the gene matches leave 7 bases of the junction unaccounted for. As to this clonotype: Its recognized antigen is unknown. Base qualities are not recorded, but no much larger clone differs from it by a single base.

RNA was extracted using the RNeasy kit, and roughly 0.5 to 1 microgram was reverse transcribed with random hexamers. TCR beta CDR3 regions were amplified with the immunoSEQ multiplex PCR assay covering 54 Vbeta and 13 Jbeta segments. PCR amplification bias was corrected by using a synthetic template baseline for primer optimization and computational correction. Under the source paper's analysis protocol: Reads were annotated to V, D and J genes per IMGT and analyzed with immunoSEQ Analyzer, keeping only productive sequences. Clonality was calculated as one minus the Shannon entropy normalized by log2 of the number of productive unique sequences. For each patient and control, public and private clones were evaluated within the 100 most prevalent clones. Susac-specific clones were defined as absent from healthy and MS cohorts, over a thousand published viral clones and other ImmuneACCESS disease sequences. TCRdb reran the public reads through fastp at Q25 and MiXCR, keeping productive beta chains. All rows with the same CDR3 protein become a single entry with the most common DNA and genes. TCRdb's processing, not the authors' own work, is the source of the V and J calls. The sample table lists about 140,000 distinct CDR3 sequences, approximately 93% of them with a count of one. About 0.25% of the sample lies in the top ten.

High-throughput TCR beta sequencing profiled peripheral blood CD8+ and CD4+ T cells from healthy donors, Susac syndrome patients and multiple sclerosis patients. Healthy donors were included as age- and sex-matched controls. Bulk CD8+ and CD4+ T cells were purified magnetically by negative isolation, whereas CD8+ TEMRA cells were enriched by FACS. Blood was collected in EDTA tubes and processed within 24 hours, with PBMCs isolated through density gradient centrifugation. PBMCs intended for TCR sequencing were frozen in liquid nitrogen and were later thawed in a 37 degrees C water bath. Purity of sorted or isolated CD4+, CD8+ and CD8+ TEMRA cells was at least 90%.

The sample taken for sequencing was CD8+ T cells from PBMCs. This receptor was obtained from a human donor in good health. The rearranged segments are TRBV6-5 and TRBJ2-1, and 15 bases in between align with TRBD2. The base sequence is TGTGCCAGCGGGGGACTAGCGGGAGGTGTTGATGAGCAGTTCTTC. Translated, this is CASGGLAGGVDEQFF.